Described below is a single T cell receptor (beta chain) sequence and its context. No antigen is known for it. TCRdb reprocessed the multiplex PCR reads with MiXCR, giving one entry per CDR3 protein. Of some 85,000 distinct CDR3 sequences detected, approximately 29% appear once; the ten largest clones hold 7.5% to 10%. This entry is derived from a study of breast tumors, draining lymph nodes, adjacent tissues. Study-wide points: Data fit most tumor T cells coming from lymph node, expanding in tumor.

The germline CDR1 and CDR2 sequences are MNHEY and SVGEGT. The V and J ends lost 4 bases and 7 bases, in that order; junction bases with no gene match: 5. The CDR3 spans 14 residues. Axillary draining lymph nodes of breast cancer patients supplied the node samples. Sequencing input: axillary lymph node tissue. The rearrangement joins TRBV6-2 or TRBV6-3 to TRBJ2-1, with 9 bases fitting TRBD1. The source of this sequence is a female donor with breast cancer. Some clones in this sample may be carry-over from other donors' samples. The CDR3 DNA is TGTGCCAGCAGTTCCGGGACAGGGAAGAATGAGCAGTTCTTC. Translation: CASSSGTGKNEQFF.